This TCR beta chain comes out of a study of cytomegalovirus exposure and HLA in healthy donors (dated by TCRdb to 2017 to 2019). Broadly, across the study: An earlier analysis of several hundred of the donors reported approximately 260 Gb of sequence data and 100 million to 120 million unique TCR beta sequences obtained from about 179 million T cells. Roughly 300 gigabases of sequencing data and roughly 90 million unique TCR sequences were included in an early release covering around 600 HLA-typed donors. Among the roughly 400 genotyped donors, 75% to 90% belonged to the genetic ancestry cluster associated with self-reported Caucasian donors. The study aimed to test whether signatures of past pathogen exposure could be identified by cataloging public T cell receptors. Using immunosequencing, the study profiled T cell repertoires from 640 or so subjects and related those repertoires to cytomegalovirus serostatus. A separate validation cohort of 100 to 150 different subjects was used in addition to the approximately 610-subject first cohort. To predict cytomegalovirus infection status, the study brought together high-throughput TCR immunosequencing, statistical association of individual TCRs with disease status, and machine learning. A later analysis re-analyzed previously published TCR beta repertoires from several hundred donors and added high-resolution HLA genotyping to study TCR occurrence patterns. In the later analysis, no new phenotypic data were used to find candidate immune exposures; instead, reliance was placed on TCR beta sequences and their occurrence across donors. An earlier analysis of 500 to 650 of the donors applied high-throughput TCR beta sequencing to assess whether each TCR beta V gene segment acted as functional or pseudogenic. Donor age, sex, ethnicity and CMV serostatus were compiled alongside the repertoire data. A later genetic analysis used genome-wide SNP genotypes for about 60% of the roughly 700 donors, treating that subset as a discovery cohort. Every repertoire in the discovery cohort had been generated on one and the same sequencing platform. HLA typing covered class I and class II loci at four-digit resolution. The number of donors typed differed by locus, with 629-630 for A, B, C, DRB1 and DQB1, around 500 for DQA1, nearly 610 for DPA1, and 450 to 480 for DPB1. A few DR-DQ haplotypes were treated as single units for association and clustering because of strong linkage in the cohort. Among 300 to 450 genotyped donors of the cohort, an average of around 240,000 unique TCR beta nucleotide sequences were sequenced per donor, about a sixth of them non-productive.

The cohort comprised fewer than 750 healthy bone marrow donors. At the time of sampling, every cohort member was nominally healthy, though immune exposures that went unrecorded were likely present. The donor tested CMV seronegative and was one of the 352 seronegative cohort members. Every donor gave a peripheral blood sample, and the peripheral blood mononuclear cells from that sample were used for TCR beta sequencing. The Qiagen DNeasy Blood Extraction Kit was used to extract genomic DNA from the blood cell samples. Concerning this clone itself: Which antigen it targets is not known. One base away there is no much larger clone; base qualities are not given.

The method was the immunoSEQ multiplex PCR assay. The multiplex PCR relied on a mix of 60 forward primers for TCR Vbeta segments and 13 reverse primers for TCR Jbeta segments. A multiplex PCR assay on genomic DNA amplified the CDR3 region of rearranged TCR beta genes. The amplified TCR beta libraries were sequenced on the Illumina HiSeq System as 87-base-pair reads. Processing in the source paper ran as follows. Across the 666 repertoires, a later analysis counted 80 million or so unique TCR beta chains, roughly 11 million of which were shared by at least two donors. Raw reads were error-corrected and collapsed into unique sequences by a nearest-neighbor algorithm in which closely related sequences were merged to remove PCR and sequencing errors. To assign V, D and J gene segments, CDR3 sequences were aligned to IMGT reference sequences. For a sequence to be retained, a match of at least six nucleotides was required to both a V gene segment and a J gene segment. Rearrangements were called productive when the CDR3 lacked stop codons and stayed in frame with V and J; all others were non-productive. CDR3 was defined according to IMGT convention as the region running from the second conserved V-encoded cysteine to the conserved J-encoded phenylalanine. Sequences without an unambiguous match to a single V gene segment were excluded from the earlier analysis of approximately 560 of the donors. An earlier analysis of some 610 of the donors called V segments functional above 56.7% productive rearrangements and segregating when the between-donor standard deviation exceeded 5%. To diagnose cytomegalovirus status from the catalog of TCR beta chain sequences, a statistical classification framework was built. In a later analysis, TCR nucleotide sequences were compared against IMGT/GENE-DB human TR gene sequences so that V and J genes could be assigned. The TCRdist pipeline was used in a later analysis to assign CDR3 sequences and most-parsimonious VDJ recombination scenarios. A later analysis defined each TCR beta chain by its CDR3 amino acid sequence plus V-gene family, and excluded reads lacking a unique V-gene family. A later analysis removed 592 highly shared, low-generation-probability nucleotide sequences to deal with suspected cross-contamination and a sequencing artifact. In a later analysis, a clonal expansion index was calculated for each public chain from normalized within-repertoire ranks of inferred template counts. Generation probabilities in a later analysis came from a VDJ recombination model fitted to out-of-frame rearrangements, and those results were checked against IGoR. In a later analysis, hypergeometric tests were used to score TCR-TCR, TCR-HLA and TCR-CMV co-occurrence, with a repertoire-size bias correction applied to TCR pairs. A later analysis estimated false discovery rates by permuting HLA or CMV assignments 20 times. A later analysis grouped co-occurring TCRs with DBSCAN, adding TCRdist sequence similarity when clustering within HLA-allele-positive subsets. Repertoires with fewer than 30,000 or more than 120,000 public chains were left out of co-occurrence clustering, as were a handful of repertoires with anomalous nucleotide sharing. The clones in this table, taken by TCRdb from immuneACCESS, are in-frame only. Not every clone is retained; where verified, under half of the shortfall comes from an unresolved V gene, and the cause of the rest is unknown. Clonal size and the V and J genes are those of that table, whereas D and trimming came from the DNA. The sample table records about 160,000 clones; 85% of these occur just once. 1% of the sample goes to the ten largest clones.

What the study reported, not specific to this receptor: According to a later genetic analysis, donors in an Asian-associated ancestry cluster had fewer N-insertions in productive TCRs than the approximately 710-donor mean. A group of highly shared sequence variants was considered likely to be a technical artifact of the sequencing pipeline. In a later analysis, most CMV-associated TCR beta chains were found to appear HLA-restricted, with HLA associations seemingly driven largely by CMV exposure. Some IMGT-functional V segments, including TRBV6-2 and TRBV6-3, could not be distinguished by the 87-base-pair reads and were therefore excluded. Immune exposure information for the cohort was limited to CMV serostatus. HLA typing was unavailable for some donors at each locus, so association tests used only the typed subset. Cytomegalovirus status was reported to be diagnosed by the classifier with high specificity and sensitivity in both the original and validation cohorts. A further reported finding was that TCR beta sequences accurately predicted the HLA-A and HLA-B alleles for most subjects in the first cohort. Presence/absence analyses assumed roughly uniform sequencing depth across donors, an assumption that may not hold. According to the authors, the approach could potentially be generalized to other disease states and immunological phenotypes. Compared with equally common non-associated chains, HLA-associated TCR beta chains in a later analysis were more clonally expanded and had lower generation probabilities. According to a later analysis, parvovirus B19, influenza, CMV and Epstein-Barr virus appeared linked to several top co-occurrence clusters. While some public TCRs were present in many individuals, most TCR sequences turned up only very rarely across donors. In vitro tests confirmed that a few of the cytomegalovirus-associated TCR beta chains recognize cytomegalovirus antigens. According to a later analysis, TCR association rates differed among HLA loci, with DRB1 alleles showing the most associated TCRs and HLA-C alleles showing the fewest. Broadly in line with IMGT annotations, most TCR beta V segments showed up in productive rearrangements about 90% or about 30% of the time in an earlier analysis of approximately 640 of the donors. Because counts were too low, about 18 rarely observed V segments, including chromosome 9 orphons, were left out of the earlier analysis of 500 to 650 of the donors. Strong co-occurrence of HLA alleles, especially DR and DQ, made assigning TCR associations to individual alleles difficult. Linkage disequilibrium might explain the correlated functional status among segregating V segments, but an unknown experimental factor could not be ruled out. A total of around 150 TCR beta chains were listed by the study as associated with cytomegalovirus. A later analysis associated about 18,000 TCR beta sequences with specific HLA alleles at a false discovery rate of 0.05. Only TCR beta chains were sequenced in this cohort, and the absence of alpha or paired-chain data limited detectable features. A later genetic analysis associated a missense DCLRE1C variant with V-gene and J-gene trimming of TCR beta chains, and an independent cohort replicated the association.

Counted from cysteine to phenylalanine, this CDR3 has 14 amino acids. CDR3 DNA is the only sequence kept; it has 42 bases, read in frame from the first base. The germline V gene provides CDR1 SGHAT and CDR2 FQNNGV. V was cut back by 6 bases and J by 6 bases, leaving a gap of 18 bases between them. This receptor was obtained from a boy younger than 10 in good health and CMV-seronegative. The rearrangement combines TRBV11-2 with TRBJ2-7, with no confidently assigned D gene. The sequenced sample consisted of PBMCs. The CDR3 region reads CASSRKPLLGEQYF. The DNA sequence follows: TGTGCCAGCAGTCGTAAGCCCCTTCTTGGCGAGCAGTACTTC.